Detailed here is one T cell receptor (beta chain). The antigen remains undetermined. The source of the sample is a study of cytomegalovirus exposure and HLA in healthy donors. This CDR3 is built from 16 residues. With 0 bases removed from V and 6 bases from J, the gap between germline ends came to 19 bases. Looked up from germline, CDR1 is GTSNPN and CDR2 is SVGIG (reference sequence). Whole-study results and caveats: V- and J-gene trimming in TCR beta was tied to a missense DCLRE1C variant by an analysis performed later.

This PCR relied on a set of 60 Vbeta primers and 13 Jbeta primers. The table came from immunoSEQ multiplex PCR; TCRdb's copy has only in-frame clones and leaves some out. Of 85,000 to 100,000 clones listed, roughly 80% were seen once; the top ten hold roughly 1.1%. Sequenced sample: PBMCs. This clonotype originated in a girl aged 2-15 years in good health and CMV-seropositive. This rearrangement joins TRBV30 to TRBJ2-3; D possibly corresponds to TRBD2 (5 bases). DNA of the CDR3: TGTGCCTGGAGTGTAGGGAGAGCGAACCTGGCCGATACGCAGTATTTT. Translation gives CAWSVGRANLADTQYF.